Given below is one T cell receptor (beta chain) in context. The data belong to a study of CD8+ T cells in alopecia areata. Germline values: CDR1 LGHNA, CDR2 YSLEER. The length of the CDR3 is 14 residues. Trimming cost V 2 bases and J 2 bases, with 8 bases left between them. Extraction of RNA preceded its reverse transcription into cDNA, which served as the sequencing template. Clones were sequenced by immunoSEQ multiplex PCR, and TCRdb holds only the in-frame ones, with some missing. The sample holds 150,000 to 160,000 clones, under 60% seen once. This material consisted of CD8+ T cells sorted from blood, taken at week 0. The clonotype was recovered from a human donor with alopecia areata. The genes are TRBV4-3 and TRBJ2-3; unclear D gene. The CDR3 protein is CASSQRTYTDTQYF. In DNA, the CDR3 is TGCGCCAGCAGCCAACGGACCTACACAGATACGCAGTATTTT.